Given below is one T cell receptor beta chain in context. Its specificity is not known. This entry is derived from a study of monozygotic twins with inflammatory bowel disease. Study-level results: The authors found no support for a single strong IBD-associated signal or clonotype.

The germline V gene has CDR1 DFQATT and CDR2 SNEGSKA (reference sequence). This CDR3 comprises 12 residues. Generation of cDNA took place in eight separate reactions per sample. TCRdb derives one entry per CDR3 protein from the 5' RACE reads, leaving out DNA. The sample has some 200,000 distinct CDR3 sequences. This rearrangement joins TRBV20-1 to TRBJ1-1. Sequencing was carried out using blood. This TCR was sampled from a human donor with ulcerative colitis or Crohn's disease, or a healthy co-twin of an affected twin (not recorded which). The CDR3 here is CSARLSNTEAFF.